The 14 T cell receptor beta chains given below trace back to one sample, sequenced in a study of OX40 agonist ivuxolimab in advanced cancers. Library creation used the immunoSEQ multiplex PCR assay. TCRdb limited this immuneACCESS table to in-frame rearrangements with V and J called. A share of clones is missing; checked studies link under half to unresolved V genes, and the rest is unexplained. The sample table lists tens of thousands of clones, around 84% of them with a count of one. 15% to 20% of the sample goes to the ten largest clones. Sequencing used CD4+ or CD8+ T cells sorted from blood, obtained in a trial of the OX40 agonist ivuxolimab. These receptors came from an adult with an advanced solid tumor such as melanoma, head and neck, liver or kidney cancer.

CDR3 sequence: CAIWDREWSSPLHF. DNA of the CDR3: TGTGCCATCTGGGACAGGGAGTGGAGTTCACCCCTCCACTTT. The chain recombines TRBV6-5 with TRBJ1-6; TRBD1 matches 9 bases. The ends lost 10 bases at V and 9 bases at J; junction bases unmatched: 10. Germline V gene lookup returns CDR1 MNHEY and CDR2 SVGAGI. CDR3 length: 14 amino acids.

The chain carries TRBV5-1 and TRBJ1-4; D is ambiguous. The CDR3 extends over 16 amino acids. V dropped 1 base and J dropped 0 bases, with 10 bases sitting between them. The germline CDR1 and CDR2 sequences are SGHRS and YFSETQ. DNA of the CDR3: TGCGCCAGCAGCTTGAGGACGGGATCAACTAATGAAAAACTGTTTTTT. Translation gives CASSLRTGSTNEKLFF.

The chain's CDR3 is CASSLEGGQGTEAFF. The CDR3 nucleotides are TGTGCCAGCAGCTTAGAGGGGGGTCAGGGGACTGAAGCTTTCTTT. The chain is built from TRBV7-9 and TRBJ1-1, with D possibly matching TRBD1 (6 bases). Trimming took 1 base from V and 5 from J, leaving 14 bases between them. Germline V gene lookup returns CDR1 SEHNR and CDR2 FQNEAQ (reference sequence). The CDR3 extends over 15 amino acids.

V and J are TRBV10-1 and TRBJ1-3, with D tentatively TRBD1 (6 bases). The CDR3 loop spans 15 amino acids. V was clipped by 3 bases and J by 3 bases, with 12 bases between them. Germline V gene sequence: CDR1 WNHNN, CDR2 SYGVQD (reference sequence). In nucleotides, the CDR3 is TGCGCCAGCAGTGATCCGGGGGCATTTGGAAACACCATATATTTT. Amino acids: CASSDPGAFGNTIYF.

The chain employs TRBV5-8 and TRBJ2-7; TRBD1 aligns across 7 bases. In germline, CDR1 is SGHTS, CDR2 YDEGEE. The V and J ends lost 1 base and 0 bases, in that order; junction bases with no gene match: 10. The CDR3 contains 17 residues. The CDR3 is CASSLHLGTVSSYEQYF. CDR3 nucleotide sequence: TGTGCCAGCAGCTTGCACCTCGGGACAGTTTCCTCCTACGAGCAGTACTTC.

This chain links TRBV21-1 with TRBJ2-5; the listed D gene, TRBD2, was not tested against the DNA. TRBV21-1 is labeled a pseudogene. The CDR3 extends over 18 amino acids. In nucleotides, the CDR3 is TGTGCCAGCAGCAAAGTGTCCCTGCGGCGGGGGGCTGGAGAGACCCAGTACTTC. Amino acids: CASSKVSLRRGAGETQYF.

CDR3 DNA sequence: TGCAGCCAGGGCACCCCGAACACTGAAGCTTTCTTT. It translates to CSQGTPNTEAFF. This chain uses TRBV29-1 with TRBJ1-1, with D perhaps TRBD1 (5 bases). V was trimmed by 8 bases and J by 1 base, leaving 11 bases between them. The CDR3 spans 12 residues. Germline V gene lookup returns CDR1 SQVTM and CDR2 ANQGSEA.

This chain joins TRBV25-1 and TRBJ1-2, with a tentative D call TRBD1 (6 bases). V shed 6 bases and J shed 2 bases, with 13 bases lying between them. Germline CDR1 MGHDK, CDR2 SYGVNS. This CDR3 has 14 amino acids. The CDR3 reads CASRETGGNYGYTF. The CDR3 coding sequence is TGTGCCAGCAGAGAGACAGGTGGAAACTATGGCTACACCTTC.

The chain carries TRBV28 and TRBJ1-5; D remains ambiguous. Germline CDR1 MDHEN, CDR2 SYDVKM. Trimming cost V 5 bases and J 0 bases, with 11 bases left between them. This CDR3 is built from 15 residues. The CDR3 DNA sequence: TGTGCCAGCAGTCCGGTCCTATATAGCAATCAGCCCCAGCATTTT. It translates to CASSPVLYSNQPQHF.

The chain recombines TRBV4-2 with TRBJ1-2, with 7 nucleotides matching TRBD1. The trim removed 3 bases at V and 6 bases at J, leaving 4 bases unmatched. Looked up from germline, CDR1 is LGHNA and CDR2 is YNFKEQ. CDR3 length: 13 residues. The CDR3 spells CASSHDRVNGYTF. In DNA form, the CDR3 reads TGTGCCAGCAGCCACGACAGGGTTAATGGCTACACCTTC.

In DNA form, the CDR3 reads TGTGCCAGCAGCAAAGGGAGGGGCCCATACGAGCAGTACTTC. It specifies CASSKGRGPYEQYF. J is TRBJ2-7 and V is TRBV21-1; no DNA check was done on the table's D call, TRBD2. TRBV21-1 is deemed a pseudogene. This CDR3 has 14 amino acids.

The chain carries TRBV27 and TRBJ2-2; D may match TRBD1 or TRBD2 (6 bases each). This CDR3 contains 18 residues. Germline CDR1 and CDR2: MNHEY and SMNVEV (reference sequence). Trimming removed 2 bases from V and 4 bases from J, with 20 bases in between. This CDR3 reads CASSLGGGRVLSTGELFF. The CDR3 DNA reads TGTGCCAGCAGTTTAGGAGGGGGGAGAGTCCTCAGCACCGGGGAGCTGTTTTTT.

This chain uses TRBV18 with TRBJ1-1; no firm D call. V was clipped by 2 bases and J by 2 bases, with 15 bases between them. Germline CDR1 is KGHSH and CDR2 is LQKENI. CDR3 length: 16 residues. For the CDR3, the DNA is TGTGCCAGCTCACCAAATTCTCCCACCACCAACACTGAAGCTTTCTTT. This gives the protein CASSPNSPTTNTEAFF.

The CDR3 protein is CASSLASHNEQFF. CDR3 nucleotides: TGTGCCAGCAGCTTAGCTAGCCACAATGAGCAGTTCTTC. J is TRBJ2-1 and V is TRBV7-9; no clear D. Trimming took 0 bases from V and 5 from J, leaving 5 bases between them. The CDR3 is 13 amino acids. Germline assignment: CDR1 SEHNR and CDR2 FQNEAQ (reference sequence).